This entry lists 8 T cell receptor beta chains sequenced from one sample in a study of CD8+ T cells in alopecia areata. RNA extraction and reverse transcription yielded cDNA as sequencing template. Data came from immunoSEQ multiplex PCR; TCRdb stores just in-frame clones and leaves some out. The table includes around 250,000 clones, 65% to 70% detected once. The sequenced sample was CD4+ T cells sorted from blood, obtained at week 0. The source is a human donor with alopecia areata.

The V gene is TRBV7-8, the J gene TRBJ2-3, with D perhaps matching TRBD1 (6 bases). V shed 4 bases and J shed 0 bases, with 8 bases lying between them. The CDR3 consists of 14 residues. Germline lookup yields CDR1 SGHVS and CDR2 FQNEAQ. The CDR3 sequence: CASSYDRSTDTQYF. CDR3 in DNA: TGTGCCAGCAGCTACGACAGGAGCACAGATACGCAGTATTTT.

This clone was picked up one time. The genes are TRBV7-9 and TRBJ2-7; TRBD1 matches 7 bases. Germline lookup yields CDR1 SEHNR and CDR2 FQNEAQ (reference sequence). V gave up 1 base and J gave up 0 bases; unmatched junction bases: 0. This CDR3 contains 14 residues. The DNA for the CDR3 is TGTGCCAGCAGCTTAGGGGACAGCTCCTACGAGCAGTACTTC. This encodes CASSLGDSSYEQYF.

This rearrangement joins TRBV13 to TRBJ2-3; D is unclear. Trimming stripped 2 bases from V and 2 bases from J, with 5 bases between. This CDR3 contains 13 residues. The germline gives CDR1 PRHDT, CDR2 FYEKMQ (reference sequence). CDR3 loop: CASSLTPTDTQYF. CDR3 nucleotides: TGTGCCAGCAGCTTAACTCCCACAGATACGCAGTATTTT.

This sequence joins TRBV2 and TRBJ2-1; TRBD2 matches at 9 bases. Germline V gives CDR1 SNHLY, CDR2 FYNNEI. V shed 6 bases and J 6 bases; nucleotides not matched to a gene: 9. The CDR3 covers 15 residues. CDR3 sequence: CASRASGAGGNEQFF. The CDR3 bases are TGTGCCAGCAGAGCTAGCGGGGCGGGAGGCAATGAGCAGTTCTTC.

This chain uses TRBV15 with TRBJ2-7; D may be TRBD1 (7 bases). The length of the CDR3 is 15 residues. Germline CDR1 reads LNHNV; CDR2 reads YYDKDF (reference sequence). Trimming stripped 1 base from V and 3 bases from J, with 13 bases between. Here the CDR3 reads CATSRVPGGFYEQYF. The DNA for the CDR3 is TGTGCCACCAGCAGAGTCCCAGGGGGGTTCTACGAGCAGTACTTC.

This clone was seen just once. This chain joins TRBV30 and TRBJ1-1; 11 bases are shared with TRBD1. The ends lost 7 bases at V and 4 bases at J; junction bases unmatched: 8. From germline, CDR1 is GTSNPN and CDR2 SVGIG (reference sequence). CDR3 length equals 14 residues. CDR3 loop: CASDRGLRSTEAFF. CDR3 sequence (DNA): TGTGCCTCGGACAGGGGGCTTAGGAGCACTGAAGCTTTCTTT.

This clone was counted only a few times. The gene calls are TRBV29-1 and TRBJ1-2; D is undetermined. V lost 7 bases and J lost 1, with 16 bases in between. This CDR3 region has 14 residues. Germline assignment: CDR1 SQVTM and CDR2 ANQGSEA. The CDR3 sequence is CSAFSRRFNYGYTF. The CDR3 region has the DNA TGCAGCGCCTTCTCTCGACGGTTTAACTATGGCTACACCTTC.

V usage is TRBV29-1 and J usage is TRBJ2-3, with D perhaps matching TRBD2 (6 bases). Trimming took off 7 bases at V and 4 bases at J, with 12 bases between the two ends. CDR1 is SQVTM and CDR2 is ANQGSEA in the germline V gene. The CDR3 has 12 residues. In DNA, the CDR3 is TGCAGCGGCTCGGGGGTCCCAGATACGCAGTATTTT. Its translation is CSGSGVPDTQYF.